The present TCR beta chain was sequenced within a study of Graves' ophthalmopathy and Graves' hyperthyroidism. Study-level background: Blood was drawn at initial diagnosis, before any treatment.

Germline V gene lookup returns CDR1 MDHEN and CDR2 SYDVKM. The V and J ends lost 6 bases and 6 bases respectively, with 11 bases between them. The CDR3 is 12 amino acids. RNA transcripts yielded amplified TCR beta CDR3 regions. Second-round multiplex PCR came after a first-round RT-PCR that employed HTBI primers. TCRdb passed the multiplex PCR reads through MiXCR, listing each CDR3 protein once. Among some 410,000 distinct CDR3 sequences, more than 20% were seen once, and the ten largest hold roughly 3%. The diagnosis combined clinical symptoms, thyroxine, TRAb, thyroid ultrasound and orbital computed tomography scans.

This sequence originates from a young woman with stable Graves' hyperthyroidism. Material for sequencing was peripheral blood. This chain links TRBV28 with TRBJ1-1, with D perhaps TRBD1 (5 bases). CDR3 nucleotides: TGTGCCAGCAGCCCCCGACAGCCTGAAGCTTTCTTT. The encoded protein is CASSPRQPEAFF.